The rows below give T cell receptor beta chains drawn from one sample of a study of Graves' ophthalmopathy and Graves' hyperthyroidism. TCRdb itself ran the multiplex PCR reads through MiXCR, one entry per CDR3 protein. The sample holds approximately 460,000 distinct CDR3 sequences, 13% to 15% seen once. The sample was blood. These receptors were taken from a woman in her 30s with Graves' ophthalmopathy. Each CDR3 is given with its conserved first and last residue. A D gene is named only where the DNA matches it firmly. Only part of the rows carry a size: once, few, many, or a class if the clone is expanded.

j_call: TRBJ1-2; clone_size: .; d_call: TRBD1; v_call: TRBV20-1; cdr3_nt: TGCAGTGCAGCCCGACAGGGGGTCGATGGCTACACCTTC; cdr3_aa: CSAARQGVDGYTF
j_call: TRBJ2-5; clone_size: .; d_call: TRBD1; v_call: TRBV19; cdr3_nt: TGTGCCAGTAGTACGACAGGGGCCTCACCGGTGACCCAGTACTTC; cdr3_aa: CASSTTGASPVTQYF
j_call: TRBJ2-7; clone_size: few; d_call: TRBD1; v_call: TRBV10-3; cdr3_nt: TGTGCCATCAGTGATTGGGACAGGGGTCCCTACGAGCAGTACTTC; cdr3_aa: CAISDWDRGPYEQYF
j_call: TRBJ1-1; clone_size: many; d_call: .; v_call: TRBV12-3/TRBV12-4; cdr3_nt: TGTGCCAGCAGTCCCCGGGCCGCCGGCAACACTGAAGCTTTCTTT; cdr3_aa: CASSPRAAGNTEAFF
j_call: TRBJ1-5; clone_size: many; d_call: .; v_call: TRBV6-5; cdr3_nt: TGTGCCAGCAGTTCAGGGAATGTCAATCAGCCCCAGCATTTT; cdr3_aa: CASSSGNVNQPQHF
j_call: TRBJ2-5; clone_size: many; d_call: .; v_call: TRBV28; cdr3_nt: TGTGCCAGCAGTTTGGCAGGGTCTTCGGAGACCCAGTACTTC; cdr3_aa: CASSLAGSSETQYF
j_call: TRBJ1-1; clone_size: many; d_call: .; v_call: TRBV6-1; cdr3_nt: TGTGCCAGCATCCCGATGGCAGGAAACACTGAAGCTTTCTTT; cdr3_aa: CASIPMAGNTEAFF
j_call: TRBJ2-2; clone_size: .; d_call: TRBD1; v_call: TRBV5-1; cdr3_nt: TGCGCCAGCAGCTCCGGGACAGGGTGGACCGGGGAGCTGTTTTTT; cdr3_aa: CASSSGTGWTGELFF
j_call: TRBJ2-7; clone_size: many; d_call: .; v_call: TRBV6-5; cdr3_nt: TGTGCCAGCAGTTACTCGTTCTCAGATCTATACGAGCAGTACTTC; cdr3_aa: CASSYSFSDLYEQYF
j_call: TRBJ2-5; clone_size: many; d_call: .; v_call: TRBV20-1; cdr3_nt: TGCAGTGCTTCAGGGGGGGAGACCCAGTACTTC; cdr3_aa: CSASGGETQYF
j_call: TRBJ1-1; clone_size: few; d_call: .; v_call: TRBV4-2; cdr3_nt: TGTGCCAGCAGCCATGCTGGCGGCAATGAAGCTTTCTTT; cdr3_aa: CASSHAGGNEAFF
j_call: TRBJ1-2; clone_size: many; d_call: .; v_call: TRBV12-3/TRBV12-4; cdr3_nt: TGTGCCAGCAGGGACCTAGGGGTAAACTACACCTTC; cdr3_aa: CASRDLGVNYTF
j_call: TRBJ1-5; clone_size: many; d_call: .; v_call: TRBV29-1; cdr3_nt: TGCAGCGTTGTAGACGGAGACCAGCCCCAGCATTTT; cdr3_aa: CSVVDGDQPQHF